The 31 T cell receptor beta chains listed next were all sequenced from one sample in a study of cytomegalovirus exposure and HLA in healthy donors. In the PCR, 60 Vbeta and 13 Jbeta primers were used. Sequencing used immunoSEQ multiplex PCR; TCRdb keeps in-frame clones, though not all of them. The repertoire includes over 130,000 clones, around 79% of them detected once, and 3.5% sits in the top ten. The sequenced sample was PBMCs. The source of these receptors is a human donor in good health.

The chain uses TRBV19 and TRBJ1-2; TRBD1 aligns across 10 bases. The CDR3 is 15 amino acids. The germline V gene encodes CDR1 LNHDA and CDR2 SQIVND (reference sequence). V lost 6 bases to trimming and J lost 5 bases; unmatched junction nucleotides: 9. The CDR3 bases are TGTGCCAGTAGGAACGACAGGGGGCCGGGTTATGGCTACACCTTC. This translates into CASRNDRGPGYGYTF.

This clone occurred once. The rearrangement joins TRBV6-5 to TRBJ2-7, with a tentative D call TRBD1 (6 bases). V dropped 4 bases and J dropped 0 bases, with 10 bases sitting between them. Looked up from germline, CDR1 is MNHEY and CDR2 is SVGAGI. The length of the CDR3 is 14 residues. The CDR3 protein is CASSSTGSSYEQYF. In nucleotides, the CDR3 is TGTGCCAGCAGTTCAACAGGGAGCTCCTACGAGCAGTACTTC.

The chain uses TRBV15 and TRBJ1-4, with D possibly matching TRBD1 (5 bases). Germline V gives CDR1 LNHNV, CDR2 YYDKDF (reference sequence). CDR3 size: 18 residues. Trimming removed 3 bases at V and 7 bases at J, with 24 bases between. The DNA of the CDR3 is TGTGCCACCAGCAGCCCTTGGGGCCGGCAGGCGGCTGGTGAAAAACTGTTTTTT. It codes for CATSSPWGRQAAGEKLFF.

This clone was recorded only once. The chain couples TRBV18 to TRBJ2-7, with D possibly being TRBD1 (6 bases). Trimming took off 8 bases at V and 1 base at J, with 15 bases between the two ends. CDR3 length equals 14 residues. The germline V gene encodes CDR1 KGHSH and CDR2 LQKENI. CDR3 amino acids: CASTTIQGSYEQYF. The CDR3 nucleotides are TGTGCCAGCACAACCATACAGGGTTCCTACGAGCAGTACTTC. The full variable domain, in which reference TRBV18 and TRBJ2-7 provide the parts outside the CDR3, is NAGVMQNPRHLVRRRGQEARLRCSPMKGHSHVYWYRQLPEEGLKFMVYLQKENIIDESGMPKERFSAEFPKEGPSILRIQQVVRGDSAAYFCASTTIQGSYEQYFGPGTRLTVT.

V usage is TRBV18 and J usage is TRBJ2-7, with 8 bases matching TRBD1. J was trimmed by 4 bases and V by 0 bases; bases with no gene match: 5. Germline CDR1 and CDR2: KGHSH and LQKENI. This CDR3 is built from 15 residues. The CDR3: CASSPPQRQGYEQYF. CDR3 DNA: TGTGCCAGCTCACCACCGCAGCGACAGGGGTACGAGCAGTACTTC.

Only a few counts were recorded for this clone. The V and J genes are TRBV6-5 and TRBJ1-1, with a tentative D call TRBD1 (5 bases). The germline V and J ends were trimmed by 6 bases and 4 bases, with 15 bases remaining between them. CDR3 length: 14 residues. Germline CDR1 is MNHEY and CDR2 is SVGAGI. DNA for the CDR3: TGTGCCAGCAGCATTATGGGGCGGGGCACTGAAGCTTTCTTT. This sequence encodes CASSIMGRGTEAFF.

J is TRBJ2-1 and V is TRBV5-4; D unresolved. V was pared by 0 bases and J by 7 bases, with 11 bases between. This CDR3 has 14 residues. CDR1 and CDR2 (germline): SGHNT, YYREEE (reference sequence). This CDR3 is CASSLVDNVNEQFF. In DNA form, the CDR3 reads TGTGCCAGCAGCTTGGTAGACAATGTAAATGAGCAGTTCTTC.

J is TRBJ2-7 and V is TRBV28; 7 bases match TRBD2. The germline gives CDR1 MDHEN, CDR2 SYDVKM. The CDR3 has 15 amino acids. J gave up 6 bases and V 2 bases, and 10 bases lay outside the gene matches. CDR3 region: CASSLQGGLPGEQYF. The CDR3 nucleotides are TGTGCCAGCAGTTTACAGGGAGGGTTGCCTGGCGAGCAGTACTTC. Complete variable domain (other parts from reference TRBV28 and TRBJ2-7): DVKVTQSSRYLVKRTGEKVFLECVQDMDHENMFWYRQDPGLGLRLIYFSYDVKMKEKGDIPEGYSVSREKKERFSLILESASTNQTSMYLCASSLQGGLPGEQYFGPGTRLTVT.

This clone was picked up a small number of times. The CDR3 region is CASSYFVGGQTYEQYF. For the CDR3, the DNA is TGTGCCAGCAGTTACTTCGTAGGGGGACAGACCTACGAGCAGTACTTC. The V and J genes are TRBV6-5 and TRBJ2-7, with TRBD1 matching over 7 bases. The CDR3 runs to 16 residues. The junction had 8 bases not matched to a gene; V was cut back by 1 base and J by 2 bases. CDR1 and CDR2 (germline): MNHEY, SVGAGI.

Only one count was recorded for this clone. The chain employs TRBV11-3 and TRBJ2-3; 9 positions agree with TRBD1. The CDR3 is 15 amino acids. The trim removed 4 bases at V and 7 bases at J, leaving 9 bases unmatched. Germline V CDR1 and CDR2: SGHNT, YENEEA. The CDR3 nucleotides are TGTGCCAGCAGCTACAGGGGGCGCGAGGAGCATACGCAGTATTTT. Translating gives CASSYRGREEHTQYF.

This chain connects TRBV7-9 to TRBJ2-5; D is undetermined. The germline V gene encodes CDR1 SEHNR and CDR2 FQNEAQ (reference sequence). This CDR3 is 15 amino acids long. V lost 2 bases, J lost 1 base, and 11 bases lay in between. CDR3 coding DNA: TGTGCCAGCAGCTTATGGATGGGCCCCCAAGAGACCCAGTACTTC. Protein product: CASSLWMGPQETQYF.

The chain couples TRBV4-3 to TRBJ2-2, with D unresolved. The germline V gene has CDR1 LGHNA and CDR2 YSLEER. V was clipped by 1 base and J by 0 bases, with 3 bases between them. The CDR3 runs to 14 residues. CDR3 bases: TGCGCCAGCAGCCAAGCGGCGAACACCGGGGAGCTGTTTTTT. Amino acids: CASSQAANTGELFF.

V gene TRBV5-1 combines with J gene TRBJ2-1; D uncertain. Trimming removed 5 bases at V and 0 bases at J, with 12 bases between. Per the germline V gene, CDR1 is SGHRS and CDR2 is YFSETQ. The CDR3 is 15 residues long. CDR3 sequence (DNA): TGCGCCAGCAGTTATGGTCGGGTCTCCTACAATGAGCAGTTCTTC. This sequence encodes CASSYGRVSYNEQFF.

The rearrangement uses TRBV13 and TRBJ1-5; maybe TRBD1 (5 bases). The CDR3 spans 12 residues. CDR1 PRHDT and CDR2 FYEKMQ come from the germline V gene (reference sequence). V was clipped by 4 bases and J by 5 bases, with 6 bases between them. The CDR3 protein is CASSSTDQPQHF. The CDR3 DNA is TGTGCCAGCAGCTCGACAGATCAGCCCCAGCATTTT.

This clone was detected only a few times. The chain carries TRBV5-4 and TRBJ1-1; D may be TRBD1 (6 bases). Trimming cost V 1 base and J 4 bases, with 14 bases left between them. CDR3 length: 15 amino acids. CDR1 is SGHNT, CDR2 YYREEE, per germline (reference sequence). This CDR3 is CASSLKMGASTEAFF. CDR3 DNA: TGTGCCAGCAGCTTGAAAATGGGGGCTAGCACTGAAGCTTTCTTT.

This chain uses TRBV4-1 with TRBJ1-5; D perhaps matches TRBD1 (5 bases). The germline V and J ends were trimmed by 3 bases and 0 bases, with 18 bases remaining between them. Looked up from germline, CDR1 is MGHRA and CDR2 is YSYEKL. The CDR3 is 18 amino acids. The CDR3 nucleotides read TGCGCCAGCAGCCAGGAATCCTCTTGGGACTTTAGCAATCAGCCCCAGCATTTT. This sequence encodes CASSQESSWDFSNQPQHF.

The DNA for the CDR3 is TGTGCCAGCAGACAGCGGGGGGGCAAAGAGACCCAGTACTTC. Protein: CASRQRGGKETQYF. The V and J genes are TRBV5-4 and TRBJ2-5, with TRBD2 identical over 10 bases. Unmatched junction bases numbered 4, after V lost 5 bases and J lost 3 bases. The CDR3 contains 14 residues. Germline CDR1 and CDR2: SGHNT and YYREEE (reference sequence).

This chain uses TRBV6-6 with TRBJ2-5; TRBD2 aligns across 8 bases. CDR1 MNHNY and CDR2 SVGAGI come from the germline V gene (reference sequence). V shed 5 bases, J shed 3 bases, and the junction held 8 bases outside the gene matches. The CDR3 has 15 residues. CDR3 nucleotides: TGTGCCAGCAGTGATCCGGGACTAGAGAAAGAGACCCAGTACTTC. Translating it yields CASSDPGLEKETQYF.

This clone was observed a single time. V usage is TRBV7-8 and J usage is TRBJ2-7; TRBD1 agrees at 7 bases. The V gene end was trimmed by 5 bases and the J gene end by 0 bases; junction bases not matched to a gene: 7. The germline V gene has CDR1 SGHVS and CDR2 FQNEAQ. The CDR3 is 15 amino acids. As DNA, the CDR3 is TGTGCCAGCAGCACCGACAGGGCAGGCTCCTACGAGCAGTACTTC. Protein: CASSTDRAGSYEQYF.

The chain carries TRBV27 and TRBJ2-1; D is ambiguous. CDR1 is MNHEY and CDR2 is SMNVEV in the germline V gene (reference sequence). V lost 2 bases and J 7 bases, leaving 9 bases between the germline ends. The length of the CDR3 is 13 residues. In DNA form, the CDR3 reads TGTGCCAGCAGTTTAGACTCCCTAAATGAGCAGTTCTTC. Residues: CASSLDSLNEQFF.

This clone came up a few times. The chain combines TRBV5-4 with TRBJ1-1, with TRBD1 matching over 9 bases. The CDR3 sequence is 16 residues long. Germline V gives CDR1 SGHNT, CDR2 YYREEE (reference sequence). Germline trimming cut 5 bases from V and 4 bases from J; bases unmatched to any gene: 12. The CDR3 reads CASSSNPGQGGTEAFF. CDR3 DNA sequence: TGTGCCAGCAGTTCAAATCCGGGACAGGGCGGCACTGAAGCTTTCTTT.

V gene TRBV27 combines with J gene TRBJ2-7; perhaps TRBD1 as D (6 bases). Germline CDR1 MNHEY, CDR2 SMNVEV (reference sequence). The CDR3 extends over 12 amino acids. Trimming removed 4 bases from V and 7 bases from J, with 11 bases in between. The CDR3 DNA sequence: TGTGCCAGCAGTTCAGGGGAGTATGAGCAGTACTTC. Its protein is CASSSGEYEQYF.

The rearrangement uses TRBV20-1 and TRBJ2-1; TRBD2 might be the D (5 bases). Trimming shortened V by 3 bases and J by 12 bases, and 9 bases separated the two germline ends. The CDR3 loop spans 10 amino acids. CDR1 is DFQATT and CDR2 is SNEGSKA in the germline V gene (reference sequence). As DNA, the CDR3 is TGCAGTGCTAGCTCGGACTTGCAGTTCTTC. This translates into CSASSDLQFF.

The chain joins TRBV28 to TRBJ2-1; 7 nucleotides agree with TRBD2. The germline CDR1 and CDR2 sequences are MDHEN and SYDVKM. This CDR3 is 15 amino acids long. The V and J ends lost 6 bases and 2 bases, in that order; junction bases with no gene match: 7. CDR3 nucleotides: TGTGCCAGCAGGAAACCCGGGACTACCTACAATGAGCAGTTCTTC. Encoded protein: CASRKPGTTYNEQFF.

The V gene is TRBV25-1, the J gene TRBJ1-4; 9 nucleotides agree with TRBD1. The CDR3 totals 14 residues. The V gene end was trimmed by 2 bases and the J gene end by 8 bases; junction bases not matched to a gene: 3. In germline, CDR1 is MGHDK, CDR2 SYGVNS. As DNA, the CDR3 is TGTGCCAGCAGTGAAAGGGGACAGGGCGAAAAACTGTTTTTT. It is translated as CASSERGQGEKLFF. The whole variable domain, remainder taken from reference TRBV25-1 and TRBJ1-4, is EADIYQTPRYLVIGTGKKITLECSQTMGHDKMYWYQQDPGMELHLIHYSYGVNSTEKGDLSSESTVSRIRTEHFPLTLESARPSHTSQYLCASSERGQGEKLFFGSGTQLSVL.

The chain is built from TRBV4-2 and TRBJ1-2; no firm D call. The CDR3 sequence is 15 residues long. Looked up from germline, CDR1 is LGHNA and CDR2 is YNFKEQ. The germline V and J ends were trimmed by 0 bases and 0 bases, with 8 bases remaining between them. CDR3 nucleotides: TGTGCCAGCAGCCAAGACGGGAATCCTAACTATGGCTACACCTTC. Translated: CASSQDGNPNYGYTF.

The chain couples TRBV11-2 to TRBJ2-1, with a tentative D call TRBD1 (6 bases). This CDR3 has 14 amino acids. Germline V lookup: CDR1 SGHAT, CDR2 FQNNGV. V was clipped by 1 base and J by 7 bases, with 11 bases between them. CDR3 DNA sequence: TGTGCCAGCAGCTTAGGGTACAGGGCAAATGAGCAGTTCTTC. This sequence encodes CASSLGYRANEQFF.

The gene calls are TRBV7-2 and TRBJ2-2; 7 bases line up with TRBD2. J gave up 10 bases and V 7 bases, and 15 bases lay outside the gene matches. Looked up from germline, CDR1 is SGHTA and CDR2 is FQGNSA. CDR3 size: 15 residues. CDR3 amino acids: CASTAIRAGAEELFF. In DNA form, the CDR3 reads TGTGCCAGCACAGCCATCAGGGCGGGAGCTGAGGAGCTGTTTTTT.

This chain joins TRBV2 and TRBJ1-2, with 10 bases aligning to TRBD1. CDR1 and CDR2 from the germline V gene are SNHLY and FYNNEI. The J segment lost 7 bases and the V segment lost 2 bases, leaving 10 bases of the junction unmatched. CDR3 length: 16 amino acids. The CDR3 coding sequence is TGTGCCAGCAGTGAATGTGGGGGACAGGGGACTTGTGGCTACACCTTC. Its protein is CASSECGGQGTCGYTF.

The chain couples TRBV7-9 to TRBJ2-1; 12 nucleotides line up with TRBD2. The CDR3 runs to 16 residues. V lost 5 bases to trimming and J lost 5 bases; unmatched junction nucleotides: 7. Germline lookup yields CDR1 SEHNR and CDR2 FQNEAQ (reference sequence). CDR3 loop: CASSPQLAGGNNEQFF. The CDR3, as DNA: TGTGCCAGCAGCCCTCAACTAGCGGGAGGCAACAATGAGCAGTTCTTC.

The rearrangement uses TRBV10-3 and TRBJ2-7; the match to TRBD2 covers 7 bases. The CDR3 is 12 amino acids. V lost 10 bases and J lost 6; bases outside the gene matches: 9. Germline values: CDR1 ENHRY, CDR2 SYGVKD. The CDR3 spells CATGRESGEQYF. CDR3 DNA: TGTGCCACGGGGCGGGAGAGCGGCGAGCAGTACTTC.